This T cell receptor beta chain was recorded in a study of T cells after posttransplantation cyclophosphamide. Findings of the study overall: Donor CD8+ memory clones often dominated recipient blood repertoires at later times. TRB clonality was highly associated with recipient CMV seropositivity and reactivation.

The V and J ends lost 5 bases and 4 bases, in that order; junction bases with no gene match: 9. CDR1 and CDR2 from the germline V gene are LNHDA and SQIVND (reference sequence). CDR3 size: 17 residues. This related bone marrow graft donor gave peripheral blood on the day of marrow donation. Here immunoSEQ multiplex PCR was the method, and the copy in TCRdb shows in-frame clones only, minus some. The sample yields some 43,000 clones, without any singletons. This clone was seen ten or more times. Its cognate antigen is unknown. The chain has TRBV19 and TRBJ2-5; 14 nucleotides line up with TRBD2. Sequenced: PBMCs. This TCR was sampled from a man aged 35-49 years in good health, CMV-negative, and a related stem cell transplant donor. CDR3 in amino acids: CASSSPGLAGVLETQYF. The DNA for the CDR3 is TGTGCCAGTAGTTCCCCGGGACTAGCGGGAGTGTTAGAGACCCAGTACTTC.